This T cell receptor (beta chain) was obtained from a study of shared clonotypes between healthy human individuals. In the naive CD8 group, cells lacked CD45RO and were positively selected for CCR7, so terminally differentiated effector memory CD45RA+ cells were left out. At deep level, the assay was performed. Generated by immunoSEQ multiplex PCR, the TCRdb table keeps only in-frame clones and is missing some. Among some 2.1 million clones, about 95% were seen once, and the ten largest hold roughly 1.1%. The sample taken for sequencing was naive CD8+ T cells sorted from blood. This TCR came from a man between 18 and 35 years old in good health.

The CDR3 loop is CASSPTGEPNTGELFF. The CDR3 DNA is TGTGCCAGCAGTCCGACAGGGGAGCCGAACACCGGGGAGCTGTTTTTT. The chain has TRBV2 and TRBJ2-2; 8 bases line up with TRBD1. Germline V CDR1 and CDR2: SNHLY, FYNNEI. Losses at the gene ends were 5 bases for V and 0 bases for J; bases not matched to a gene: 5. The CDR3 has 16 amino acids. Based on the CDR3 plus reference TRBV2 and TRBJ2-2, the full variable domain is EPEVTQTPSHQVTQMGQEVILRCVPISNHLYFYWYRQILGQKVEFLVSFYNNEISEKSEIFDDQFSVERPDGSNFTLKIRSTKLEDSAMYFCASSPTGEPNTGELFFGEGSRLTVL.